The TCR beta chain described here comes from a study of cytomegalovirus exposure and HLA in healthy donors. Study-wide findings and caveats: A later analysis linked a missense variant in DCLRE1C to the trimming of TCR beta V and J genes. Being productive about 90% or about 30% of the time was typical of most TCR beta V segments in an earlier analysis.

A note on this clone: What it recognizes is unknown.

Researchers ran the PCR with 60 Vbeta and 13 Jbeta primers. TCRdb's table, derived via immunoSEQ multiplex PCR, lists solely in-frame clones and lacks some. Counted here are around 150,000 clones, roughly 80% occurring once; the ten biggest clones make up approximately 11%. The junction had 8 bases not matched to a gene; V was cut back by 2 bases and J by 6 bases. In germline, CDR1 is SEHNR, CDR2 FQNEAQ (reference sequence). The CDR3 has 17 residues. Material for sequencing was PBMCs. This receptor was identified in a man aged 18 to 30 in good health and CMV-seropositive. The chain employs TRBV7-9 and TRBJ2-1, with 12 bases aligning to TRBD1. The CDR3 nucleotides read TGTGCCAGCAGCTTACTTGGGGGACAGGGGGCCGGCAATGAGCAGTTCTTC. This sequence encodes CASSLLGGQGAGNEQFF.